This is a list of T cell receptor beta chains from one sample in a study of blood T cell repertoires in COVID-19. Only in-frame clones appear in the TCRdb table, and some are missing; sequencing was by immunoSEQ multiplex PCR. The table shows roughly 250,000 clones, with 88% occurring only once. Sequencing used peripheral blood. These receptors all stem from a woman aged 35 to 49 who had recovered from COVID-19. The CDR3 runs from the conserved cysteine through the conserved F or W. The order of the fields is V gene, clone size, J gene, D gene, CDR3 DNA, CDR3 protein. D genes are given only for firm matches. Where a row states a size, it is once, few, many or the class of an expanded clone; other rows omit it.

V: TRBV11-3; size: -; J: TRBJ2-5; D: -; DNA: TGTGCCAGCAGCTTAAGCTGGCAAGAGACCCAGTACTTC; CDR3: CASSLSWQETQYF
V: TRBV27; size: -; J: TRBJ2-5; D: -; DNA: TGTGCCAGCAGTTTCCGGGGAGGAAAAGAGACCCAGTACTTC; CDR3: CASSFRGGKETQYF
V: TRBV27; size: -; J: TRBJ1-6; D: -; DNA: TGTGCCAGCAGTTTCGGCAGGGCTGGGAATTCACCCCTCCACTTT; CDR3: CASSFGRAGNSPLHF
V: TRBV7-9; size: -; J: TRBJ1-5; D: -; DNA: TGTGCCAGCAGCTATGGGACAAATCAGCCCCAGCATTTT; CDR3: CASSYGTNQPQHF
V: TRBV10-2; size: -; J: TRBJ2-7; D: TRBD2; DNA: TGCGCCAGCAGTGATCGGACTAGCGGCCACGAACCCCCCTACGAGCAGTACTTC; CDR3: CASSDRTSGHEPPYEQYF
V: TRBV19; size: -; J: TRBJ2-1; D: -; DNA: TGTGCCAGTGCTGTCGACATTAGCTCCTACAATGAGCAGTTCTTC; CDR3: CASAVDISSYNEQFF
V: TRBV12-3/TRBV12-4; size: -; J: TRBJ1-2; D: TRBD1; DNA: TGTGCCAGCAGTTTAAGGGGGCGGGATGGCTACACCTTC; CDR3: CASSLRGRDGYTF
V: TRBV6-2/TRBV6-3; size: -; J: TRBJ2-7; D: TRBD2; DNA: TGTGCCAGCAGTTACTGGGTTAGCGGGAGCAACGAGCAGTACTTC; CDR3: CASSYWVSGSNEQYF
V: TRBV4-1; size: -; J: TRBJ2-7; D: TRBD1; DNA: TGCGCCAGCAGCCAGCAGTTTCTGTTAGGGACAGCCTCCTACGAGCAGTACTTC; CDR3: CASSQQFLLGTASYEQYF
V: TRBV7-2; size: -; J: TRBJ2-3; D: -; DNA: TGTGCCAGCAGCTCCAGAACCAATCTCCACACAGATACGCAGTATTTT; CDR3: CASSSRTNLHTDTQYF
V: TRBV7-9; size: few; J: TRBJ2-3; D: TRBD2; DNA: TGTGCCAGCAGCACCGGGACTAGCGGTGATACGCAGTATTTT; CDR3: CASSTGTSGDTQYF